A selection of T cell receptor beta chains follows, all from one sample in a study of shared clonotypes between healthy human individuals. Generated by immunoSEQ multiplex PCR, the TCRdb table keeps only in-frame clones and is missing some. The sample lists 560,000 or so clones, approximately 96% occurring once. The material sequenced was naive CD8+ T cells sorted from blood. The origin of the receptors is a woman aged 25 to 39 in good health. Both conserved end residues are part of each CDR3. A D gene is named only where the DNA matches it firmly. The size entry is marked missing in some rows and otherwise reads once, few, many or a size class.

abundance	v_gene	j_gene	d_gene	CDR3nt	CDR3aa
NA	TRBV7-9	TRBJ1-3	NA	TGTGCCAGCGTAAGACAGCGAAGCTCTGGAAACACCATATATTTT	CASVRQRSSGNTIYF
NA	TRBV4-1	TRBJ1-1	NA	TGCGCCAGCAGCCAAGAGCTGGGGGAGAACACTGAAGCTTTCTTT	CASSQELGENTEAFF
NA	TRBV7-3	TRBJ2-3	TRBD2	TGTGCCAGCAGCTCGGCTAGCGGAAGCACAGATACGCAGTATTTT	CASSSASGSTDTQYF
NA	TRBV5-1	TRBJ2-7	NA	TGCGCCAGCGGGGACTCCGGGACAGCAGACTACGAGCAGTACTTC	CASGDSGTADYEQYF
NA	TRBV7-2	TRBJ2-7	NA	TGTGCCAGCAGCTTAGGCCAGGGTCTCTACGAGCAGTACTTC	CASSLGQGLYEQYF
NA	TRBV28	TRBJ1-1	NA	TGTGCCACCTCAGGGGAGAACACTGAAGCTTTCTTT	CATSGENTEAFF
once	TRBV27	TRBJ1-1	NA	TGTGCCAGCAGTCAATGGGACGGTGAAGCTTTCTTT	CASSQWDGEAFF
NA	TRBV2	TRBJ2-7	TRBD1	TGTGCCAGCAGTACCCAGGGGGATCCCTACGAGCAGTACTTC	CASSTQGDPYEQYF
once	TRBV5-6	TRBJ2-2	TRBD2	TGTGCCAGCAGCGCCTCACTAGCGGGGGAGCTGTTTTTT	CASSASLAGELFF
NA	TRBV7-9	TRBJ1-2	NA	TGTGCCAGCACCGATTCTAACTATGGCTACACCTTC	CASTDSNYGYTF
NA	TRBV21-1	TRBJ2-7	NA	TGTGCCAGCAGCCCCACGGGGGACAAGAACTACGAGCAGTACTTC	CASSPTGDKNYEQYF
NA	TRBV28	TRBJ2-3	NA	TGTGCCAGCAGTTCGGCCTCCGGGACTTACATTACAGATACGCAGTATTTT	CASSSASGTYITDTQYF
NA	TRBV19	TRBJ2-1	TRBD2	TGTGCCAGTAGTATAGGGCTAGCGGGAGGGGTTGACAATGAGCAGTTCTTC	CASSIGLAGGVDNEQFF
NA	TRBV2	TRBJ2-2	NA	TGTGCCAGCAGTGAACCAAACACCGGGGAGCTGTTTTTT	CASSEPNTGELFF
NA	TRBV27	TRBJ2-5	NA	TGTGCCAGCAGTAGTACAGGGTATGGAGAGACCCAGTACTTC	CASSSTGYGETQYF
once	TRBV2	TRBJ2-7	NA	TGTGCCATAACTGCAGGGGTCGCAGGAACTATCGGGCAGTACTTC	CAITAGVAGTIGQYF
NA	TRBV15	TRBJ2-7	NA	TGTGCCACCAGCACCGAGCAGTACTTC	CATSTEQYF
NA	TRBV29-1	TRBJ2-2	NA	TGCAGCGTTGAAGATCACTCGGGAACCGGGGAGCTGTTTTTT	CSVEDHSGTGELFF
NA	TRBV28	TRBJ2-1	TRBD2	TGTGCCAGCAGTTTACAGGGAACGACTAGCGGGAGAGGACTCCTCCTCTACAATGAGCAGTTCTTC	CASSLQGTTSGRGLLLYNEQFF
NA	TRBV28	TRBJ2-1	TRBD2	TGTGCCAGCAGTTTGCCGGGACTAGCGGGAAGTGAGCAGTTCTTC	CASSLPGLAGSEQFF
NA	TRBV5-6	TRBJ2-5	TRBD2	TGTGCCAGCAGCTTGCTCTTCCTAGCGGGAGGTCAAGAGACCCAGTACTTC	CASSLLFLAGGQETQYF
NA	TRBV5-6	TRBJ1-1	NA	TGTGCCAGCAGCATCGTTGACACTGAAGCTTTCTTT	CASSIVDTEAFF
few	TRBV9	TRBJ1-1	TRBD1	TGTGCCAGCAGCAAACAGGGGTACATGAACACTGAAGCTTTCTTT	CASSKQGYMNTEAFF
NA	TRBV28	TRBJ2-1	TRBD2	TGTGCCAGCAGTCTAGCGGGAGGGGATTTTGAGCAGTTCTTC	CASSLAGGDFEQFF
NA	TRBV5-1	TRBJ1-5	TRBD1	TGCGCCAGCAGCCGACGGACAGGGATTGGTGGTCAGCCCCAGCATTTT	CASSRRTGIGGQPQHF
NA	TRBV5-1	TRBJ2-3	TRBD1	TGCGCCAGCAGTCATAGGGACAGAAGCACAGATACGCAGTATTTT	CASSHRDRSTDTQYF
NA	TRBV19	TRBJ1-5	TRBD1	TGTGCCAGTCGGACAGGGGATTATAGCAATCAGCCCCAGCATTTT	CASRTGDYSNQPQHF
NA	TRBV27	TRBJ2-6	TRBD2	TGTGCCAGCAGGGCGGGGACTAGCTCTGGGGCCAACGTCCTGACTTTC	CASRAGTSSGANVLTF
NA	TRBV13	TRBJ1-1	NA	TGTGCCAGCAGCTTAAGGAACCAGAACACTGAAGCTTTCTTT	CASSLRNQNTEAFF
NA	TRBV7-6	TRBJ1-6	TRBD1	TGTGCCAGCAGCGGTGACCGGGACAGGGGTGATTCACCCCTCCACTTT	CASSGDRDRGDSPLHF
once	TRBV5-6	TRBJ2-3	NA	TGTGCCAGCAGCGCTCATCGCACAGATACGCAGTATTTT	CASSAHRTDTQYF
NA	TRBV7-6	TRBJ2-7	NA	TGTGCCAGCAGCTTAGGAGGGGACTACGAGCAGTACTTC	CASSLGGDYEQYF
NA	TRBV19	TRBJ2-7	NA	TGTGCCAGTAGTATAAGGCAGATGGGCCCCTACGAGCAGTACTTC	CASSIRQMGPYEQYF
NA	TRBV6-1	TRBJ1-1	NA	TGTGCCAGCAGTGTCGGCAGGTGGGGGTACACTGAAGCTTTCTTT	CASSVGRWGYTEAFF
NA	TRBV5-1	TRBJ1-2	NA	TGCGCCAGCAGCTTGGTCGCGGTGCTAGCTCCATCGGAAGGCTACACCTTC	CASSLVAVLAPSEGYTF
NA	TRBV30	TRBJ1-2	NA	TGTGCCTGGAGTCCCGGGACACCTGGCGTGGGGGGCGGCTACACCTTC	CAWSPGTPGVGGGYTF
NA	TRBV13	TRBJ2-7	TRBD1	TGTGCCAGCAGCTTCCCGACAGGGGGGCGCTACGAGCAGTACTTC	CASSFPTGGRYEQYF
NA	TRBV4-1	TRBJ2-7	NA	TGCGCCAGCAGCCAAGATCGGTCCTACGAGCAGTACTTC	CASSQDRSYEQYF